The rows below give T cell receptor beta chains drawn from one sample of a study of CD8+ T cells in alopecia areata. Sequencing used immunoSEQ multiplex PCR; TCRdb keeps in-frame clones, though not all of them. Of approximately 200,000 clones in the sample, 60% are singletons; the top ten hold roughly 0.7%. This specimen was CD4+ T cells sorted from blood, taken at week 4, from a patient treated with tofacitinib. Receptors originate from a human donor with alopecia areata. Both conserved end residues are part of each CDR3. The D gene is left open where the match is weak. A row's size may be missing; if present it is once, few, many or a size class.

>TRBJ2-3|-|TRBV5-1|-
TGCGCCAGCAGCTTTGGGGGAGATGCAGATACGCAGTATTTT
CASSFGGDADTQYF
>TRBJ2-5|few|TRBV5-4|-
TGTGCCAGCAGCTTGGACGGTCGGGAGACCCAGTACTTC
CASSLDGRETQYF
>TRBJ2-1|few|TRBV29-1|TRBD2
TGCAGCGTAGCTGGAAGGTTGACTAGCGGAGCCGTCTCCTACAATGAGCAGTTCTTC
CSVAGRLTSGAVSYNEQFF
>TRBJ2-5|-|TRBV5-4|-
TGTGCCAGCAGCTTGGGGGGCCGGAGGGAAGAGACCCAGTACTTC
CASSLGGRREETQYF
>TRBJ2-5|-|TRBV29-1|-
TGCAGCGCTGACCGGGACGGACGCCAAGAGACCCAGTACTTC
CSADRDGRQETQYF
>TRBJ1-5|-|TRBV2|TRBD1
TGTGCCAGCAGTCAACCGGGACAGTTACAGCCCCAGCATTTT
CASSQPGQLQPQHF
>TRBJ2-5|-|TRBV15|TRBD1
TGTGCCACCAGCAGCGGGACAGATCAAGAGACCCAGTACTTC
CATSSGTDQETQYF
>TRBJ2-7|-|TRBV13|-
TGTGCCAGCAGCCAAAACGGCGGTCGGACTAACTCCTACGAGCAGTACTTC
CASSQNGGRTNSYEQYF
>TRBJ2-6|once|TRBV29-1|-
TGCAGCGTTGTCCAGCTTTCTGGGGCCAACGTCCTGACTTTC
CSVVQLSGANVLTF
>TRBJ2-4|-|TRBV6-5|-
TGTGCCAGCAGTTACTCAGGCGGAAACATTCAGTACTTC
CASSYSGGNIQYF
>TRBJ2-3|few|TRBV19|-
TGTGCCAGTAGTATTCGGCCAGGGTTCACAGATACGCAGTATTTT
CASSIRPGFTDTQYF
>TRBJ1-4|-|TRBV30|TRBD1
TGTGCCTGGAGGCGGGGACAGGGGGTAGGAAAACTGTTTTTT
CAWRRGQGVGKLFF
>TRBJ2-7|few|TRBV29-1|TRBD1
TGCAGCGTGTCGACAGGGGGCTTGCAGTACTTC
CSVSTGGLQYF
>TRBJ2-5|-|TRBV29-1|-
TGCAGCGTCGACGGCGGACGCGATCGGAGTGAGACCCAGTACTTC
CSVDGGRDRSETQYF
>TRBJ2-1|many|TRBV7-3|-
TGTGCCAGCAGCTCCCAGGGCGGTAGTGGCGCCCATGAGCAGTTCTTC
CASSSQGGSGAHEQFF
>TRBJ2-7|few|TRBV7-2|-
TGTGCCAGCAGCTTTGCCAGCGGGTCCTACGAGCAGTACTTC
CASSFASGSYEQYF
>TRBJ1-1|once|TRBV5-1|-
TGCGCCAGCAGCTTGGTCGGCAGGGCCACTGAAGCTTTCTTT
CASSLVGRATEAFF
>TRBJ2-4|-|TRBV19|-
TGTGCCAGTAGTAAGACAGGACTAGCCAAAAACATTCAGTACTTC
CASSKTGLAKNIQYF
>TRBJ1-1|few|TRBV2|-
TGTGCCAGCAGTAGTTCACAGGGATTGAACACTGAAGCTTTCTTT
CASSSSQGLNTEAFF
>TRBJ2-2|few|TRBV25-1|-
TGTGCCAGCAGTGAATTAATCCCCGGGGAGCTGTTTTTT
CASSELIPGELFF
>TRBJ1-2|few|TRBV6-4|-
TGTGCCAGCAGTGAAACAGGGTTAGAAGGCTATGGCTACACCTTC
CASSETGLEGYGYTF
>TRBJ2-6|-|TRBV18|-
TGTGCCAGCTCACCACGTTTGGATCTCTCTGGGGCCAACGTCCTGACTTTC
CASSPRLDLSGANVLTF
>TRBJ2-5|-|TRBV5-1|-
TGCGCCAGCAGCTTGGGACGGACGTACCAAGAGACCCAGTACTTC
CASSLGRTYQETQYF
>TRBJ2-4|-|TRBV30|TRBD2
TGTGCCTGGAGTGTAGCGGGGTTTGGGGACATTCAGTACTTC
CAWSVAGFGDIQYF
>TRBJ1-4|-|TRBV4-2|-
TGTGCCAGCAGCCAAGGCGCAGGTAATAATGAAAAACTGTTTTTT
CASSQGAGNNEKLFF
>TRBJ2-7|-|TRBV7-9|-
TGTGCCAGCAGCTCCGACAGACGCGAGCAGTACTTC
CASSSDRREQYF
>TRBJ2-3|-|TRBV4-1|TRBD2
TGCGCCAGCAGCTACCTAGCGGGCACAGATACGCAGTATTTT
CASSYLAGTDTQYF
>TRBJ2-6|few|TRBV30|-
TGTGCCTGGAGTCCCCCAGCCGTGTCTGGGGCCAACGTCCTGACTTTC
CAWSPPAVSGANVLTF
>TRBJ1-1|-|TRBV30|-
TGTGCCTGGAGTCCCCCCTTGGGCCCCCCAAGCGGCGTAGCTTTCTTT
CAWSPPLGPPSGVAFF
>TRBJ2-3|-|TRBV29-1|TRBD2
TGCAGCGTTGAAGAAGTAAGAAGTCGGGGGGGTACGCAGTATTTT
CSVEEVRSRGGTQYF
>TRBJ2-2|-|TRBV29-1|-
TGCAGCGTTGATGGGCTCAGCACCGGGGAGCTGTTTTTT
CSVDGLSTGELFF
>TRBJ2-3|few|TRBV29-1|TRBD2
TGCAGCGTCGAGCGGGGGGCAGAAGATACGCAGTATTTC
CSVERGAEDTQYF
>TRBJ2-5|few|TRBV6-1|-
TGTGCCAGCAGCCCCAGCCTCGTTAAAGAGACCCAGTACTTC
CASSPSLVKETQYF
>TRBJ1-2|-|TRBV30|-
TGTGCCTGGAGTTCATATCGGGGCAGATCCAACTATGGCTACACCTTC
CAWSSYRGRSNYGYTF
>TRBJ2-1|once|TRBV9|-
TGTGCCAGCAGCGTAGGACCCGTAAATCAGGAGCAGTTCTTC
CASSVGPVNQEQFF
>TRBJ2-7|-|TRBV5-6|-
TGTGCCAGCACCATCTACGAGCAGTACTTC
CASTIYEQYF
>TRBJ2-3|-|TRBV29-1|TRBD2
TGCAGCGGACTCCTACTAGCGGCAAGCACAGATACGCAGTATTTT
CSGLLLAASTDTQYF